This T cell receptor (beta chain) was found in a study of blood T cell repertoires in COVID-19. Across the whole study: Acute and convalescent COVID-19 samples came from the United States, Italy and Spain.

Libraries were prepared by immunoSEQ multiplex PCR; TCRdb keeps only in-frame clonotypes and omits some of them. The data hold around 360,000 clones, with roughly 87% observed a single time. CDR1 is SGDLS, CDR2 YYNGEE, per germline. The V and J ends lost 4 bases and 5 bases, in that order; junction bases with no gene match: 7. The CDR3 is 15 residues long. Those who participated ranged in age from roughly 18 to 89 years and resided in 20 to 25 US areas. Cohort assignment relied on participant-reported clinical history. Symptom resolution, clearance, or two negative PCRs marked donors in Cohort 3 as recovered. This clone was seen ten or more times.

The TCR comes from a woman aged 30 to 39 who had recovered from COVID-19. J is TRBJ1-2 and V is TRBV9, with TRBD1 matching 11 bases. Sequences were obtained from PBMCs or T cells enriched from blood (not recorded which). The CDR3 DNA reads as TGTGCCAGCAGCTCACTGGGACAGGGGGATTATGGCTACACCTTC. Protein product: CASSSLGQGDYGYTF. Drawing the rest from reference TRBV9 and TRBJ1-2, the complete variable domain is DSGVTQTPKHLITATGQRVTLRCSPRSGDLSVYWYQQSLDQGLQFLIQYYNGEERAKGNILERFSAQQFPDLHSELNLSSLELGDSALYFCASSSLGQGDYGYTFGSGTRLTVV.